This T cell receptor beta chain was retrieved from a study of cytomegalovirus exposure and HLA in healthy donors. About the research overall: As an earlier analysis found, roughly 180 million T cells yielded approximately 100 million unique TCR beta sequences.

Findings and limits, study-wide: Later work found most CMV-associated TCR beta chains apparently HLA-restricted. Another analysis was done later, and it associated around 15,000 TCR beta sequences with HLA alleles at 0.05 false discovery rate.

With 60 Vbeta and 13 Jbeta primers, the PCR was carried out. Some clones are missing from TCRdb's copy, which holds only in-frame ones; the method was immunoSEQ multiplex PCR. The repertoire includes about 100,000 clones, about 75% of them detected once, and roughly 7% sits in the top ten. CDR3 length: 14 residues. V lost 6 bases and J lost 6; bases outside the gene matches: 7. Germline CDR1 and CDR2: WSHSY and SAAADI. In the case of this clone: What it binds is unknown.

The TCR sequence derives from a man aged 40-49 years in good health and CMV-seropositive. The sample comprised PBMCs. The chain carries TRBV10-2 and TRBJ2-7; 11 bases fit TRBD1. The CDR3 region is CASSPGQGVSEQYF. The DNA of the CDR3 is TGCGCCAGCAGCCCGGGACAGGGGGTATCCGAGCAGTACTTC.